This entry describes one TCR beta chain. Sequencing relied on a cDNA template that was reverse transcribed from extracted RNA. Data came from immunoSEQ multiplex PCR; TCRdb stores just in-frame clones and leaves some out. The data contain some 120,000 clones, around 50% of them singletons. The data were obtained in a study of CD8+ T cells in alopecia areata. The CDR3 runs to 14 residues. V was shortened by 4 bases and J by 1 base, with 10 bases between the two germline ends. The V gene's germline CDR1 is MGHRA and CDR2 YSYEKL. The sample taken for sequencing was NKG2D-low CD8+ T cells sorted from blood. The chain is built from TRBV4-1 and TRBJ2-5, with D possibly matching TRBD2 (6 bases). This TCR was sampled from a human donor with alopecia areata. CDR3 protein: CASSRKGLQETQYF. CDR3 nucleotides: TGCGCCAGCAGCCGAAAGGGACTCCAAGAGACCCAGTACTTC.